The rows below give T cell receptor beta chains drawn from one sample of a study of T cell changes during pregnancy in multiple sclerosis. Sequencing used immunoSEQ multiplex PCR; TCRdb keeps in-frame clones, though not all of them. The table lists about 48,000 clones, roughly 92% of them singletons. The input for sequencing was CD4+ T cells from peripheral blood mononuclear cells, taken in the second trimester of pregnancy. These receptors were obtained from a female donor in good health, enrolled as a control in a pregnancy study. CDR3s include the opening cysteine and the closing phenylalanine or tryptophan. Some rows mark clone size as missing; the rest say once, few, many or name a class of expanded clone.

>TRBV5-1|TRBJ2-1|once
CASSNRADRSYNEQFF
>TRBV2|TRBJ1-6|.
CASILGHGESPLHF
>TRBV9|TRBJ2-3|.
CASSPSGGGQGRDTQYF
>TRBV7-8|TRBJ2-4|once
CASSSDRDDIQYF
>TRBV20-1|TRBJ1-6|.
CSSQNPLHF
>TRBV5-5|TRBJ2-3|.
CASSFQTSGGPDTQYF
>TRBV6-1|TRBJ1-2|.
CASSGQAGTYGYTF
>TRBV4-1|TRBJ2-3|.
CASSQGRVLDTQYF
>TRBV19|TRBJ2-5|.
CASSMEGWETQYF
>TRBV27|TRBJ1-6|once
CASSSIGLSNSPLHF